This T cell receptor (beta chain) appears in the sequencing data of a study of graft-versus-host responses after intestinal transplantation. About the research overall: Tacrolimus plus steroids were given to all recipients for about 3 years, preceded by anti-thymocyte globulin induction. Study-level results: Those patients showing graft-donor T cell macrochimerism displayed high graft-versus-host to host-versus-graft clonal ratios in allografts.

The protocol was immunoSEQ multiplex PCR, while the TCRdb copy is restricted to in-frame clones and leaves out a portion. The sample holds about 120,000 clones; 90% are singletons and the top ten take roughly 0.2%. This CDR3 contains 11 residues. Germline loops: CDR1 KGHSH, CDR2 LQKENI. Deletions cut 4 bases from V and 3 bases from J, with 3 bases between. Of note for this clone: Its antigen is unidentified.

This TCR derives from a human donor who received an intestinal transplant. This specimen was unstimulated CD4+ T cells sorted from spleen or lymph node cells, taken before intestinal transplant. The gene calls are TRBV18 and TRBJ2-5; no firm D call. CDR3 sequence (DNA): TGTGCCAGCTCACTAGAAGAGACCCAGTACTTC. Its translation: CASSLEETQYF.